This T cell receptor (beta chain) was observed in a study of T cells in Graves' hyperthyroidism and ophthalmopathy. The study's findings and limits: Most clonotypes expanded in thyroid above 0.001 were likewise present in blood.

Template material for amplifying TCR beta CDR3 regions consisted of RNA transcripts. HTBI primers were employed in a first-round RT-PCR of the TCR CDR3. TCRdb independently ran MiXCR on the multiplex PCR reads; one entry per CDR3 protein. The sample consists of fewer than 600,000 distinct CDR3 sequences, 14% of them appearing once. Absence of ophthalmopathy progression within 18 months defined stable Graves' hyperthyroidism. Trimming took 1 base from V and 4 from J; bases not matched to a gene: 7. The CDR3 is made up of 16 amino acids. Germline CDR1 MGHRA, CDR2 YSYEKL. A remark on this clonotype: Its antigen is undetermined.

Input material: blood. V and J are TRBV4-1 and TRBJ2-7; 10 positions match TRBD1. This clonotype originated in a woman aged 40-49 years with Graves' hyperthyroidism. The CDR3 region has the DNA TGCGCCAGCAGCCAAGTGGAGACAGGGGGCGGGTACGAGCAGTACTTC. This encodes CASSQVETGGGYEQYF.